Shown below are 5 T cell receptor beta chains from a single sample sequenced in a study of cytomegalovirus exposure and HLA in healthy donors. PCR was performed using 60 Vbeta and 13 Jbeta primers. The method was immunoSEQ multiplex PCR; TCRdb's version includes in-frame clones alone and lacks a portion of them. Its listing shows about 200,000 clones. The sequenced material came from PBMCs. These TCRs come from a girl aged 2 to 10 in good health and CMV-seropositive.

The V call is TRBV19, the J call TRBJ2-2, with D hard to call. Trimming removed 3 bases at V and 10 bases at J, with 12 bases between. The CDR3 extends over 13 amino acids. Germline loops: CDR1 LNHDA, CDR2 SQIVND (reference sequence). The CDR3 here is CASSIGPLEELFF. CDR3 sequence (DNA): TGTGCCAGTAGTATTGGGCCCCTGGAGGAGCTGTTTTTT.

The genes are TRBV7-9 and TRBJ2-3; 8 bases match TRBD2. Germline V gives CDR1 SEHNR, CDR2 FQNEAQ (reference sequence). The CDR3 loop spans 16 amino acids. The V and J ends lost 3 bases and 5 bases, in that order; junction bases with no gene match: 10. As DNA, the CDR3 is TGTGCCAGCAGCTTGGGGCTAGCGGGCGGCTTAGATACGCAGTATTTT. This encodes CASSLGLAGGLDTQYF.

The rearrangement uses TRBV14 and TRBJ2-3; no clear D gene. CDR3 size: 14 residues. Germline V gene data show CDR1 as SGHDN and CDR2 as FVKESK. V lost 2 bases and J 4 bases, leaving 10 bases between the germline ends. In DNA, the CDR3 is TGTGCCAGCAGCCAAAACTACTATCCAGATACGCAGTATTTT. This translates into CASSQNYYPDTQYF.

This chain links TRBV7-2 with TRBJ2-6; D may be TRBD1 (6 bases). The V gene's germline CDR1 is SGHTA and CDR2 FQGNSA. The CDR3 runs to 18 residues. V lost 5 bases and J lost 0, with 17 bases in between. CDR3 coding DNA: TGTGCCAGCAGCCCTCACCAGGGGCTGGGCTCTGGGGCCAACGTCCTGACTTTC. Amino acid sequence: CASSPHQGLGSGANVLTF.

V gene TRBV19 combines with J gene TRBJ2-7; the D gene is possibly TRBD2 (5 bases). V was cut by 4 bases and J by 4 bases, with 14 bases left in between. Germline lookup yields CDR1 LNHDA and CDR2 SQIVND (reference sequence). The CDR3 is 14 amino acids. Written as DNA, the CDR3 is TGTGCCAGTAGTACCCGAGCTTCGGGATACGAGCAGTACTTC. Translation: CASSTRASGYEQYF.